The present T cell receptor (beta chain) was sequenced within a study of blood T cell repertoires in COVID-19. Study-wide background: The samples span acute and convalescent COVID-19 from the United States, Italy and Spain. PBMCs, B-cell-depleted T cells, or T cells provided the cDNA or gDNA that made up the material.

Germline CDR1 reads KGHSY; CDR2 reads FQNENV. The CDR3 is 14 residues long. Trimming took off 0 bases at V and 2 bases at J, with 5 bases between the two ends. Repertoires were generated with immunoSEQ multiplex PCR, while TCRdb's copy carries only in-frame clones and drops some. The sample has about 110,000 clones; approximately 80% are singletons. Sequenced: peripheral blood. This TCR was recovered from a woman in her 70s with acute or convalescent COVID-19. J is TRBJ1-5 and V is TRBV16; a weak D match, TRBD1 (5 bases). The CDR3 is CASSQSQGNQPQHF. In nucleotides, the CDR3 is TGTGCCAGCAGCCAATCACAGGGCAATCAGCCCCAGCATTTT.